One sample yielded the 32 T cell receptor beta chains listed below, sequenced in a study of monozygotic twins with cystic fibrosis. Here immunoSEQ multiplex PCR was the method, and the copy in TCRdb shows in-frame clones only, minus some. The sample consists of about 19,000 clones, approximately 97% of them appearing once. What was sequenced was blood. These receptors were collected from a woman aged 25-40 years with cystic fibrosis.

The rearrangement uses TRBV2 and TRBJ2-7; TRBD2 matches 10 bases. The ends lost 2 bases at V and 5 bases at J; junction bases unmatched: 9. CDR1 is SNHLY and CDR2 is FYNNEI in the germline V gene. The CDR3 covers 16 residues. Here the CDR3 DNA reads TGTGCCAGCAGTGAAAGAGTAGCGGGGGGCCGCCACGAGCAGTACTTC. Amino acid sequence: CASSERVAGGRHEQYF.

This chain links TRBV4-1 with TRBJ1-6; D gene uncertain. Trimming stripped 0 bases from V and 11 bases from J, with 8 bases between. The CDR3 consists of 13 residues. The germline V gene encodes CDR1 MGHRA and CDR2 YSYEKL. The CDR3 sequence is CASSQDRDAPLHF. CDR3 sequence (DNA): TGCGCCAGCAGCCAAGACAGAGACGCACCCCTCCACTTT.

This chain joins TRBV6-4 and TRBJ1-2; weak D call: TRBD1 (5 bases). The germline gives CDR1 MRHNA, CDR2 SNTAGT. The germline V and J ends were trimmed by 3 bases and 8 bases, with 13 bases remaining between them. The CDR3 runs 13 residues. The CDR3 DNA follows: TGTGCCAGCAGTGAGGGGGGAGTCGGCGGCTACACCTTC. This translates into CASSEGGVGGYTF.

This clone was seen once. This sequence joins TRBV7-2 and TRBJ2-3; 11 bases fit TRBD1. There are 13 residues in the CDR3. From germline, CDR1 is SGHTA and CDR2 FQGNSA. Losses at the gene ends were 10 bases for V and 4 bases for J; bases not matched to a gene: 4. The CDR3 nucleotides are TGTGCCACCGGGACAGGGGGTTCAGATACGCAGTATTTT. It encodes CATGTGGSDTQYF.

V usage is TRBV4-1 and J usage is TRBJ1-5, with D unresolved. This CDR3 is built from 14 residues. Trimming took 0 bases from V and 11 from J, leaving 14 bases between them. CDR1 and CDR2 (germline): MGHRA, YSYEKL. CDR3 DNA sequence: TGCGCCAGCAGCCAAGATCAAGGAGCGGCATCCCAGCATTTT. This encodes CASSQDQGAASQHF.

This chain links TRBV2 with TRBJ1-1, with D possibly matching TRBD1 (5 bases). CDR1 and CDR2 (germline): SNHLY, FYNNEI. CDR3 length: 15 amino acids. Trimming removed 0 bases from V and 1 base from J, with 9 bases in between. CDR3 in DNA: TGTGCCAGCAGTGAAGCCTGGGGGGGGAACACTGAAGCTTTCTTT. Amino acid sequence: CASSEAWGGNTEAFF.

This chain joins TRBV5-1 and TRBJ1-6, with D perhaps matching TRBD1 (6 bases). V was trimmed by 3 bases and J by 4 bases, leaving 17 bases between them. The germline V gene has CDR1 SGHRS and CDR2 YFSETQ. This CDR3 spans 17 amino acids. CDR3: CASSYEQGGTYNSPLHF. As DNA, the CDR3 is TGCGCCAGCAGCTATGAACAGGGAGGAACGTATAATTCACCCCTCCACTTT.

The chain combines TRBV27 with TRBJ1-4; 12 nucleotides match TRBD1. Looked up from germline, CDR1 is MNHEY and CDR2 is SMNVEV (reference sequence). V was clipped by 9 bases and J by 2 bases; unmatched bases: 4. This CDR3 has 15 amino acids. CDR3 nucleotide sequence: TGTGCCAGTTGGGACAGGGGGCATACTAATGAAAAACTGTTTTTT. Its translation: CASWDRGHTNEKLFF.

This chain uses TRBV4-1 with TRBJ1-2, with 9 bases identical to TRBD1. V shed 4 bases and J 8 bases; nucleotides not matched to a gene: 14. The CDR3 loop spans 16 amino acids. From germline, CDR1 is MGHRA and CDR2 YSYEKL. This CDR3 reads CASSPLPGQGVKGYTF. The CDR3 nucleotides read TGCGCCAGCAGCCCCCTACCGGGACAGGGCGTTAAGGGCTACACCTTC.

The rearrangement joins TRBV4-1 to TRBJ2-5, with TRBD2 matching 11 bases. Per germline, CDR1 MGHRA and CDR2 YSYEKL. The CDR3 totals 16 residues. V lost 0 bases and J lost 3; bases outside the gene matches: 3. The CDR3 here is CASSQDPSGRKETQYF. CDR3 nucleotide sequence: TGCGCCAGCAGCCAAGATCCTAGCGGGAGGAAAGAGACCCAGTACTTC.

CDR3 bases: TGTGCCAGCAGCCGGGACAGGGCGCGGGGTAACTATGGCTACACCTTC. Amino acid sequence: CASSRDRARGNYGYTF. This chain joins TRBV11-2 and TRBJ1-2; 9 bases match TRBD1. The CDR3 consists of 16 residues. CDR1 and CDR2 from the germline V gene are SGHAT and FQNNGV. With 5 bases clipped from V and 1 base from J, the junction kept 8 bases outside the gene matches. Full variable domain (missing parts from reference TRBV11-2 and TRBJ1-2): EAGVAQSPRYKIIEKRQSVAFWCNPISGHATLYWYQQILGQGPKLLIQFQNNGVVDDSQLPKDRFSAERLKGVDSTLKIQPAKLEDSAVYLCASSRDRARGNYGYTFGSGTRLTVV.

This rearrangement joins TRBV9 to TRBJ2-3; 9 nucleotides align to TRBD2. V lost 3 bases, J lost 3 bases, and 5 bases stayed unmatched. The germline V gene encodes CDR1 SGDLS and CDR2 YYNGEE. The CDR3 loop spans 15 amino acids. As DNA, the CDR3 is TGTGCCAGCAGCGCCAGACTAGCGGCTACAGATACGCAGTATTTT. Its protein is CASSARLAATDTQYF.

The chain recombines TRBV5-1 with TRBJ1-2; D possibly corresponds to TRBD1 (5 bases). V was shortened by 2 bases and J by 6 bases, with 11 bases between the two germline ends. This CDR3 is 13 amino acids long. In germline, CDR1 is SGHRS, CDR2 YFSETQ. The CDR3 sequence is CASSFVGADGYTF. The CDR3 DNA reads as TGCGCCAGCAGCTTTGTCGGGGCCGATGGCTACACCTTC.

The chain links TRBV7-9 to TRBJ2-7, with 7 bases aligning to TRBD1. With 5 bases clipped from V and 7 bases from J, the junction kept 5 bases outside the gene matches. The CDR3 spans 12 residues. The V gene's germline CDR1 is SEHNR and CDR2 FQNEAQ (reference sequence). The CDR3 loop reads CASSRDRSEQYF. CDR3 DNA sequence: TGTGCCAGCAGCCGGGACAGATCGGAGCAGTACTTC.

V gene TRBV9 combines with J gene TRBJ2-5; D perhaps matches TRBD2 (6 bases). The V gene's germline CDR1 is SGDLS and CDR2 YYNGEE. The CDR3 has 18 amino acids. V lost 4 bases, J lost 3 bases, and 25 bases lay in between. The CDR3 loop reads CASSPRGMRGRLKETQYF. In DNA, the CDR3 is TGTGCCAGCAGCCCTCGGGGGATGCGGGGCCGACTTAAAGAGACCCAGTACTTC.

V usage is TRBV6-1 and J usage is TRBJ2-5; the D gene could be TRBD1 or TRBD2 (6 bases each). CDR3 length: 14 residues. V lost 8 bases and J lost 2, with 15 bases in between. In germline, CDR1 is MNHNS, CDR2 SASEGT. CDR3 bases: TGTGCCAGCGGACGGGGGCAGGGACAAGAGACCCAGTACTTC. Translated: CASGRGQGQETQYF.

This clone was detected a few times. The CDR3 reads CASSVGGGYTEAFF. The CDR3 DNA reads as TGTGCCAGCAGCGTAGGGGGTGGATACACTGAAGCTTTCTTT. V gene TRBV9 combines with J gene TRBJ1-1; D ambiguous. Germline V gene data show CDR1 as SGDLS and CDR2 as YYNGEE. The CDR3 loop spans 14 amino acids. V gave up 0 bases and J gave up 3 bases, with 9 bases separating them.

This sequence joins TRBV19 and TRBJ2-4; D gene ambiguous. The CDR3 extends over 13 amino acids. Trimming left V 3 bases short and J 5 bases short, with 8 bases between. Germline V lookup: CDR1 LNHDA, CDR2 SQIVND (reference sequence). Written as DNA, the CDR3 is TGTGCCAGTAGTATCTCATGGCAAAACATTCAGTACTTC. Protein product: CASSISWQNIQYF. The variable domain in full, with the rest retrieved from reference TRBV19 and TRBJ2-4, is DGGITQSPKYLFRKEGQNVTLSCEQNLNHDAMYWYRQDPGQGLRLIYYSQIVNDFQKGDIAEGYSVSREKKESFPLTVTSAQKNPTAFYLCASSISWQNIQYFGAGTRLSVL.

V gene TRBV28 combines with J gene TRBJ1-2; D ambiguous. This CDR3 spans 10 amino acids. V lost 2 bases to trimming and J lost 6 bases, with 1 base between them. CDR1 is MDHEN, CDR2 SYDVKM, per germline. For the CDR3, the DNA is TGTGCCAGCAGTTTAGATGGCTACACCTTC. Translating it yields CASSLDGYTF.

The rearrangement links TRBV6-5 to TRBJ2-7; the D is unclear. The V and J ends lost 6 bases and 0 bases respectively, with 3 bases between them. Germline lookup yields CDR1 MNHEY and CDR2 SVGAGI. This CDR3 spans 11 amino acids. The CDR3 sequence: CASSNSYEQYF. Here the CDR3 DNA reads TGTGCCAGCAGCAACTCCTACGAGCAGTACTTC.

The CDR3 here is CASSLGTTGPWFF. DNA of the CDR3: TGTGCCAGCAGCTTGGGAACCACAGGGCCGTGGTTCTTC. This rearrangement joins TRBV7-9 to TRBJ2-1, with D possibly being TRBD1 (6 bases). Germline V CDR1 and CDR2: SEHNR, FQNEAQ (reference sequence). This CDR3 is built from 13 residues. Trimming took off 3 bases at V and 15 bases at J, with 18 bases between the two ends.

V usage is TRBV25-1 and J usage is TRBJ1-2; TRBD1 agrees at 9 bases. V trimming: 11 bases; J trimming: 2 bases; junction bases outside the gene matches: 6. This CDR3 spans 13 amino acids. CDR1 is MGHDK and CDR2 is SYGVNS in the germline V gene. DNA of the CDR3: TGTGCCTCCTCCGGGACAGGGAACTATGGCTACACCTTC. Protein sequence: CASSGTGNYGYTF.

The CDR3 sequence is CASRGTYNEQFF. The CDR3 DNA follows: TGTGCCTCGAGGGGAACCTACAATGAGCAGTTCTTC. This chain connects TRBV2 to TRBJ2-1, with D perhaps TRBD1 or TRBD2 (5 bases each). The CDR3 consists of 12 residues. Trimming took off 11 bases at V and 2 bases at J, with 10 bases between the two ends. Germline-derived CDR1 and CDR2 are SNHLY and FYNNEI. Combining the CDR3 with reference TRBV2 and TRBJ2-1 gives the whole variable domain EPEVTQTPSHQVTQMGQEVILRCVPISNHLYFYWYRQILGQKVEFLVSFYNNEISEKSEIFDDQFSVERPDGSNFTLKIRSTKLEDSAMYFCASRGTYNEQFFGPGTRLTVL.

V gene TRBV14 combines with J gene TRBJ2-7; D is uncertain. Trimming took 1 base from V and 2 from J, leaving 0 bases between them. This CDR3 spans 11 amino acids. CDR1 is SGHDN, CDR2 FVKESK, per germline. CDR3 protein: CASSQAYEQYF. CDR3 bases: TGTGCCAGCAGCCAAGCCTACGAGCAGTACTTC.

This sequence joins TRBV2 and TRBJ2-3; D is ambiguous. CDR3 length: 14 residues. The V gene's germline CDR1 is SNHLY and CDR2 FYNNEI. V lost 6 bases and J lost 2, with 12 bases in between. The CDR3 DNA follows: TGTGCCAGCAGCGAAACGCTCTACACAGATACGCAGTATTTT. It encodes CASSETLYTDTQYF.

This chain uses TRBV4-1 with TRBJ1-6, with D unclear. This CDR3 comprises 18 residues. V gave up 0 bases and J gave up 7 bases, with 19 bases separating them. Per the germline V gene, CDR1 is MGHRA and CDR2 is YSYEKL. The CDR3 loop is CASSQEGRKGPGNSPLHF. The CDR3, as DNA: TGCGCCAGCAGCCAAGAAGGACGTAAGGGCCCGGGCAATTCACCCCTCCACTTT.

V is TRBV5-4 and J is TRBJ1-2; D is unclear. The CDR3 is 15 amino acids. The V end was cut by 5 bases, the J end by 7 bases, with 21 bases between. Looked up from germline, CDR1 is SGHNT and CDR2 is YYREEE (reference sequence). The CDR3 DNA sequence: TGTGCCAGCAGGGGTTCGGTGGGAAGGAGCGGTGGCTACACCTTC. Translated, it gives CASRGSVGRSGGYTF.

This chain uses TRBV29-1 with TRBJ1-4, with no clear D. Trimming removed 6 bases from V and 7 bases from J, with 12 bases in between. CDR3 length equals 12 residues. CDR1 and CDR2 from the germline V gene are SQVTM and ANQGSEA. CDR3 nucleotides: TGCAGCGTGGCCCCTGCAGGTGAAAAACTGTTTTTT. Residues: CSVAPAGEKLFF.

DNA of the CDR3: TGTGCCTGGAGTGCTCTGAGAATCTACAGGGGGCTTAAAAATTCACCCCTCCACTTT. Translation gives CAWSALRIYRGLKNSPLHF. The chain combines TRBV30 with TRBJ1-6; the match to TRBD1 covers 9 bases. V gave up 1 base and J gave up 7 bases; unmatched junction bases: 17. Germline V CDR1 and CDR2: GTSNPN, SVGIG (reference sequence). CDR3 length equals 19 residues.

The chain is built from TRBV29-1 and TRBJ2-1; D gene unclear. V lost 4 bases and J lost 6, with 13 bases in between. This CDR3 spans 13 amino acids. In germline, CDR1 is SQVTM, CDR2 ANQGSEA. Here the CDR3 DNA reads TGCAGCGTTGTGGCGGCTCCGGGCAATGAGCAGTTCTTC. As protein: CSVVAAPGNEQFF.

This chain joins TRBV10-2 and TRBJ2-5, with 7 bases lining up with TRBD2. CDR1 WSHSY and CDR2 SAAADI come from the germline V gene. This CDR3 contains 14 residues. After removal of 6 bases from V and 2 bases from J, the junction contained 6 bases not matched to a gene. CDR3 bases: TGCGCCAGCAGCCCCTCTAGCGGACAAGAGACCCAGTACTTC. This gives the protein CASSPSSGQETQYF.

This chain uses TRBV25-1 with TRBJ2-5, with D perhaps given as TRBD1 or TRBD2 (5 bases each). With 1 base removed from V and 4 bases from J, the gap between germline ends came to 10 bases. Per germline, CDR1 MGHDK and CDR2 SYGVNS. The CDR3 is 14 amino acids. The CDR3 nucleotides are TGTGCCAGCAGTGAATTTGCAGGGAGAGAGACCCAGTACTTC. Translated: CASSEFAGRETQYF.